One sample yielded the 6 T cell receptor beta chains listed below, sequenced in a study of T cell clonality in common variable immunodeficiency. Data came from immunoSEQ multiplex PCR; TCRdb stores just in-frame clones and leaves some out. The counts give approximately 50,000 clones, none of them seen only once; about 0.9% is held by the top ten. Sample: peripheral blood mononuclear cells. These TCRs come from a person between 18 and 75 years old in good health.

This clone was observed many times. The CDR3 DNA, read in part, is TGTGCCAGCAGCGTAGAACACAGGGGCACTGAA. Translated, it gives CASSVEHRGTE. The full CDR3 protein reads CASSVEHRGTEAFF. V and J are TRBV9 and TRBJ1-1, with TRBD1 identical over 7 bases. The CDR3 goes on 3 residues after the read ends, and that part is filled in from the germline J gene. There are 14 residues in the CDR3. The germline V gene has CDR1 SGDLS and CDR2 YYNGEE. Trimming at V came to 0 bases and at J to 4 bases, leaving 3 bases not matched to a gene.

In its sample, this clone was seen many times. The read comes to an end 3 residues before the CDR3 does, leaving the germline J gene to fill in the end. The chain has TRBV5-1 and TRBJ1-1, with D perhaps TRBD1 (5 bases). The CDR3 has 15 amino acids. The V end was cut by 4 bases, the J end by 6 bases, with 19 bases between. The V gene's germline CDR1 is SGHRS and CDR2 YFSETQ. The CDR3 spells CASSPGGVGSSEAFF. The sequenced part of the CDR3 DNA is TGCGCCAGCAGCCCCGGAGGGGTGGGTTCCTCTGAA.

Comment on this clone: Coverage ceases 3 residues before the CDR3 finishes, and the germline J gene fills in the end. This chain joins TRBV7-9 and TRBJ2-4; D may be TRBD1 (5 bases). The germline gives CDR1 SEHNR, CDR2 FQNEAQ (reference sequence). The CDR3 covers 15 residues. The chain's CDR3 is CASSLNRLRNDGQYF. Incomplete CDR3 DNA: TGTGCCAGCAGCCTTAACAGGCTTCGGAACGATGGT.

This clone was detected a few times. The read comes to an end 3 residues before the CDR3 does, leaving the germline J gene to fill in the end. The chain uses TRBV2 and TRBJ1-2, with TRBD1 matching over 7 bases. This CDR3 spans 15 amino acids. The V and J ends lost 6 bases and 7 bases, in that order; junction bases with no gene match: 14. Germline CDR1 SNHLY, CDR2 FYNNEI. CDR3 DNA, as far as it was read: TGTGCCAGCAGGGTCGATCGGACAGGAGGAGGTGGC. Encoded protein: CASRVDRTGGGG. The CDR3 as a whole reads CASRVDRTGGGGYTF.

In this sample, this clone turned up many times. The read ends 3 residues early relative to the CDR3; the germline J gene fills the gap. V usage is TRBV4-2 and J usage is TRBJ2-3, with 11 bases identical to TRBD2. This CDR3 contains 17 residues. Trimming took 4 bases from V and 0 from J; bases not matched to a gene: 6. Per germline, CDR1 LGHNA and CDR2 YNFKEQ. The sequenced part of the CDR3 DNA is TGTGCCAGCAGCCCGGGACTAGCGGAAGCTAGCACAGATACG. Translating gives CASSPGLAEASTDT. In full, the CDR3 is CASSPGLAEASTDTQYF.

This clone was seen repeatedly, ten times or more. The DNA ends 3 residues before the CDR3 does, and the rest of the CDR3 is filled in from the germline J gene. The chain recombines TRBV5-1 with TRBJ2-1; 11 nucleotides agree with TRBD2. Trimming took 5 bases from V and 7 from J; bases not matched to a gene: 5. From germline, CDR1 is SGHRS and CDR2 YFSETQ. The CDR3 is 14 amino acids. The CDR3 bases that were read are TGCGCCAGCAGACGACTAGCGGGATTGAATGAG. Translation gives CASRRLAGLNE. The CDR3 reads in full as CASRRLAGLNEQFF. The full variable domain, completed using reference TRBV5-1 and TRBJ2-1, is KAGVTQTPRYLIKTRGQQVTLSCSPISGHRSVSWYQQTPGQGLQFLFEYFSETQRNKGNFPGRFSGRQFSNSRSEMNVSTLELGDSALYLCASRRLAGLNEQFFGPGTRLTVL.